These 29 T cell receptor beta chains were all obtained from the same sample, sequenced in a study of T cells after yellow fever vaccination. In TCRdb, the 5' RACE reads were re-called with MiXCR into one record per CDR3 protein. This table has over 300,000 distinct CDR3 sequences, approximately 4% appearing once. The sequencing used PBMCs, collected 5 days after the yellow fever booster vaccination. The source is a man aged 18 to 29 who received the YFV17D yellow fever vaccine.

This clonotype was detected only a few times. This chain uses TRBV19 with TRBJ2-7; TRBD1 is a possible D gene (5 bases). V was pared by 5 bases and J by 6 bases, with 17 bases between. Germline CDR1 and CDR2: LNHDA and SQIVND (reference sequence). The CDR3 totals 14 residues. The CDR3 nucleotides are TGTGCCAGTAGTTTAGGACACGAAATCGGCGAGCAGTACTTC. It encodes CASSLGHEIGEQYF.

At least ten counts were recorded for this clonotype. The rearrangement joins TRBV19 to TRBJ2-5, with 8 bases matching TRBD2. There are 14 residues in the CDR3. Looked up from germline, CDR1 is LNHDA and CDR2 is SQIVND (reference sequence). J was trimmed by 4 bases and V by 7 bases; bases with no gene match: 8. The CDR3 loop is CASTQSGGVETQYF. The CDR3, as DNA: TGTGCCAGTACGCAAAGCGGGGGAGTAGAGACCCAGTACTTC.

The V call is TRBV4-2, the J call TRBJ2-2, with D perhaps matching TRBD1 (8 bases). The CDR3 has 15 amino acids. Trimming pared 1 base from V and 8 bases from J, leaving 14 bases between. CDR1 is LGHNA and CDR2 is YNFKEQ in the germline V gene. CDR3 in DNA: TGTGCCAGCAGCCAAGCACAGGGGGGGGGAGGGGAGCTGTTTTTT. Residues: CASSQAQGGGGELFF.

This clonotype has a count of ten or more. The genes are TRBV7-9 and TRBJ1-2; D is undetermined. The V and J ends lost 1 base and 1 base respectively, with 7 bases between them. In germline, CDR1 is SEHNR, CDR2 FQNEAQ (reference sequence). The CDR3 contains 14 residues. CDR3 sequence: CASSLGLVNYGYTF. The DNA of the CDR3 is TGTGCCAGCAGCTTAGGGTTGGTTAACTATGGCTACACCTTC. Full variable domain (remainder filled in from reference TRBV7-9 and TRBJ1-2): DTGVSQNPRHKITKRGQNVTFRCDPISEHNRLYWYRQTLGQGPEFLTYFQNEAQLEKSRLLSDRFSAERPKGSFSTLEIQRTEQGDSAMYLCASSLGLVNYGYTFGSGTRLTVV.

The rearrangement uses TRBV27 and TRBJ2-3; 9 positions match TRBD2. The germline V gene encodes CDR1 MNHEY and CDR2 SMNVEV (reference sequence). The V gene end was trimmed by 3 bases and the J gene end by 0 bases; junction bases not matched to a gene: 16. The length of the CDR3 is 20 residues. CDR3 in DNA: TGTGCCAGCAGTTTCCGGGGCGGAATAGCGGGGGAATGGAGCACAGATACGCAGTATTTT. Translating it yields CASSFRGGIAGEWSTDTQYF.

A few counts support this clonotype. V gene TRBV7-2 combines with J gene TRBJ1-1, with no clear D. Looked up from germline, CDR1 is SGHTA and CDR2 is FQGNSA. The germline V and J ends were trimmed by 1 base and 0 bases, with 6 bases remaining between them. The CDR3 sequence is 14 residues long. CDR3 in DNA: TGTGCCAGCAGCTTAGGGCCGATGAACACTGAAGCTTTCTTT. Its protein is CASSLGPMNTEAFF.

This clonotype appeared a few times. The J gene is TRBJ2-2, the V gene TRBV24-1; 7 bases are shared with TRBD1. Germline lookup yields CDR1 KGHDR and CDR2 SFDVKD. V gave up 7 bases and J gave up 6 bases; unmatched junction bases: 7. The CDR3 sequence is 14 residues long. CDR3 in amino acids: CATSRDSGAGELFF. The CDR3 nucleotides read TGTGCCACCAGCCGGGACAGCGGTGCCGGGGAGCTGTTTTTT.

This clonotype appeared a few times. V gene TRBV4-3 combines with J gene TRBJ1-2; no firm D call. This CDR3 contains 19 residues. V gave up 0 bases and J gave up 1 base, with 21 bases separating them. Looked up from germline, CDR1 is LGHNA and CDR2 is YSLEER. The CDR3 loop is CASSQDRSDGRTLNYGYTF. The CDR3 DNA sequence: TGCGCCAGCAGCCAAGATAGATCGGACGGACGCACACTTAACTATGGCTACACCTTC.

This clonotype came up many times. The chain employs TRBV6-2 or TRBV6-3 and TRBJ2-3; either TRBD1 or TRBD2 may fit D (6 bases each). Germline V gene sequence: CDR1 MNHEY, CDR2 SVGEGT. The CDR3 extends over 18 amino acids. Between the trimmed V and J ends, which lost 8 bases and 6 bases, there was a span of 30 bases. The CDR3 region is CASGGRRRDNGGRDTQYF. The CDR3 bases are TGTGCCAGCGGAGGGAGACGACGAGACAACGGGGGCCGGGATACGCAGTATTTT.

This clonotype came up a few times. The chain uses TRBV11-2 and TRBJ2-2; 11 nucleotides line up with TRBD2. The CDR3 has 20 amino acids. The trim removed 1 base at V and 0 bases at J, leaving 10 bases unmatched. CDR1 SGHAT and CDR2 FQNNGV come from the germline V gene. The CDR3 is CASSLGGLLAGGPNTGELFF. CDR3 DNA sequence: TGTGCCAGCAGCTTAGGCGGTTTGCTAGCGGGGGGACCGAACACCGGGGAGCTGTTTTTT.

The rearrangement uses TRBV7-2 and TRBJ2-4; 9 bases match TRBD2. After removal of 4 bases from V and 7 bases from J, the junction contained 11 bases not matched to a gene. The germline V gene encodes CDR1 SGHTA and CDR2 FQGNSA. The CDR3 is 16 amino acids. As DNA, the CDR3 is TGTGCCAGCAGCTCCACAGCGGGGGGATCAAGGAACATTCAGTACTTC. It yields the protein CASSSTAGGSRNIQYF.

The chain is built from TRBV20-1 and TRBJ2-5, with D perhaps matching TRBD1 (6 bases). Deletions cut 3 bases from V and 1 base from J, with 9 bases between. Germline CDR1 and CDR2: DFQATT and SNEGSKA (reference sequence). The CDR3 loop spans 13 amino acids. CDR3 protein: CSASGDTQETQYF. The CDR3 nucleotides are TGCAGTGCTAGTGGGGACACCCAAGAGACCCAGTACTTC.

This clonotype appeared many times. The chain is built from TRBV30 and TRBJ2-3; no reliable D call. The ends were cut back, 0 bases at V and 6 bases at J, with 10 bases in the middle. Germline values: CDR1 GTSNPN, CDR2 SVGIG (reference sequence). The CDR3 is 13 residues long. This CDR3 reads CAWSVRLSDTQYF. Written as DNA, the CDR3 is TGTGCCTGGAGTGTACGTCTTTCGGATACGCAGTATTTT.

The rearrangement joins TRBV5-1 to TRBJ2-3; 9 positions agree with TRBD1. The CDR3 loop spans 13 amino acids. J gave up 14 bases and V 4 bases, and 11 bases lay outside the gene matches. Germline values: CDR1 SGHRS, CDR2 YFSETQ. The CDR3 nucleotides read TGCGCCAGCAGCCTAGAAGGGACAGGGACGGGGTATTTT. Translating gives CASSLEGTGTGYF.

This clonotype was counted many times. V and J are TRBV4-3 and TRBJ2-3, with 7 bases aligning to TRBD2. This CDR3 has 16 residues. The junction had 5 bases not matched to a gene; V was cut back by 0 bases and J by 2 bases. Germline loops: CDR1 LGHNA, CDR2 YSLEER. The CDR3 protein is CASSQDRRGTTDTQYF. In DNA, the CDR3 is TGCGCCAGCAGCCAAGATAGGCGGGGGACCACAGATACGCAGTATTTT.

This clonotype was found a few times. The chain uses TRBV11-2 and TRBJ2-1; weak D call: TRBD2 (7 bases). Germline V gene lookup returns CDR1 SGHAT and CDR2 FQNNGV. V gave up 2 bases and J gave up 5 bases, with 13 bases separating them. The CDR3 extends over 15 amino acids. CDR3 residues: CASSLSGGENNEQFF. The DNA for the CDR3 is TGTGCCAGCAGCTTATCGGGGGGCGAGAACAATGAGCAGTTCTTC. Filled out from reference TRBV11-2 and TRBJ2-1, the complete variable domain reads EAGVAQSPRYKIIEKRQSVAFWCNPISGHATLYWYQQILGQGPKLLIQFQNNGVVDDSQLPKDRFSAERLKGVDSTLKIQPAKLEDSAVYLCASSLSGGENNEQFFGPGTRLTVL.

The chain links TRBV20-1 to TRBJ2-1, with D hard to call. This CDR3 comprises 13 residues. Germline V gene lookup returns CDR1 DFQATT and CDR2 SNEGSKA (reference sequence). The CDR3 DNA reads TGCAGCCCCGCTAGTCTCCGAAACAATGAGCAGTTCTTC. Translation gives CSPASLRNNEQFF.

This clonotype was counted at least ten times. The chain recombines TRBV10-3 with TRBJ1-1; D not resolved. The germline gives CDR1 ENHRY, CDR2 SYGVKD. The CDR3 consists of 12 residues. Trimming left V 4 bases short and J 4 bases short, with 7 bases between. This CDR3 is CAISGQRTEAFF. The CDR3 DNA reads TGTGCCATCAGTGGGCAGCGCACTGAAGCTTTCTTT.

The table lists this clonotype with a few counts. The chain links TRBV7-6 to TRBJ2-7, with D perhaps given as TRBD1 or TRBD2 (6 bases each). Looked up from germline, CDR1 is SGHVS and CDR2 is FNYEAQ. The V end lost 1 base, the J end lost 3 bases, and 10 bases lay between the germline ends. This CDR3 has 14 amino acids. CDR3 region: CASSLGLGGYEQYF. The CDR3 DNA follows: TGTGCCAGCAGCTTAGGACTAGGGGGCTACGAGCAGTACTTC.

This clonotype was seen more than once but under ten times. This chain joins TRBV7-2 and TRBJ2-3, with a weak D call TRBD1 (6 bases). Between the trimmed V and J ends, which lost 5 bases and 5 bases, there was a span of 17 bases. Germline loops: CDR1 SGHTA, CDR2 FQGNSA. The CDR3 length is 15 residues. CDR3 in amino acids: CASSLTQGLGDTQYF. Here the CDR3 DNA reads TGTGCCAGCAGCCTCACCCAGGGGCTGGGAGATACGCAGTATTTT.

There are a few counts of this clonotype. The genes are TRBV6-2 or TRBV6-3 and TRBJ2-5, with TRBD1 as a possible D gene (7 bases). V dropped 5 bases and J dropped 5 bases, with 15 bases sitting between them. The germline CDR1 and CDR2 sequences are MNHEY and SVGEGT. The CDR3 sequence is 14 residues long. The CDR3 nucleotides read TGTGCCAGCAGTACCAGGAGGGGGCCCGAGACCCAGTACTTC. Translated: CASSTRRGPETQYF.

In this sample, this clonotype turned up many times. The junction differs from germline at one of its ends, possibly a read error. The V gene is TRBV4-3, the J gene TRBJ2-2; 16 bases align to TRBD2. This CDR3 contains 16 residues. The V gene's germline CDR1 is LGHNA and CDR2 YSLEER. The CDR3 here is CASSQGLAGGTGELFF. CDR3 DNA sequence: TGTGCCAGCAGCCAGGGACTAGCGGGGGGGACCGGGGAGCTGTTTTTT.

This clonotype occurred many times. The chain recombines TRBV12-3 or TRBV12-4 with TRBJ2-1, with D perhaps TRBD2 (6 bases). V shed 7 bases and J shed 8 bases, with 18 bases lying between them. The CDR3 loop spans 14 amino acids. DNA of the CDR3: TGTGCCAGCACCCGGGGCGGGGACGTCGATGAGCAGTTCTTC. Translation: CASTRGGDVDEQFF.

This clonotype showed up just a few times. This chain connects TRBV5-1 to TRBJ2-1; D remains ambiguous. The CDR3 contains 12 residues. The V gene lost 4 bases and the J gene lost 4 bases, with 6 bases spanning the gap. Germline CDR1 reads SGHRS; CDR2 reads YFSETQ. DNA of the CDR3: TGCGCCAGCAGCCGTATATACAATGAGCAGTTCTTC. It encodes CASSRIYNEQFF.

In its sample, this clonotype was seen many times. The chain recombines TRBV29-1 with TRBJ2-1; TRBD2 might be the D (5 bases). CDR3 size: 12 residues. V was clipped by 6 bases and J by 9 bases, with 15 bases between them. The germline gives CDR1 SQVTM, CDR2 ANQGSEA. CDR3 DNA sequence: TGCAGCGTGAAAGGCGGGCGAGGTGAGCAGTTCTTC. This gives the protein CSVKGGRGEQFF.

The rearrangement joins TRBV10-3 to TRBJ2-7; D uncertain. The length of the CDR3 is 12 residues. The germline gives CDR1 ENHRY, CDR2 SYGVKD. Trimming shortened V by 2 bases and J by 4 bases, and 6 bases separated the two germline ends. Here the CDR3 reads CAISEQTYEQYF. CDR3 nucleotide sequence: TGTGCCATCAGTGAGCAGACATACGAGCAGTACTTC.

This clonotype appeared a few times. This chain links TRBV5-1 with TRBJ1-6; D gene uncertain. V was shortened by 1 base and J by 9 bases, with 20 bases between the two germline ends. The CDR3 has 17 residues. Per germline, CDR1 SGHRS and CDR2 YFSETQ. CDR3: CASSLSGPILRSSPLHF. CDR3 coding DNA: TGCGCCAGCAGCTTGTCTGGCCCAATTCTTCGGAGTTCACCCCTCCACTTT.

The table lists this clonotype with a few counts. The chain is built from TRBV6-1 and TRBJ1-6; 9 bases map to TRBD1. V was clipped by 7 bases and J by 9 bases; unmatched bases: 10. Germline V gives CDR1 MNHNS, CDR2 SASEGT. The CDR3 runs to 15 residues. This chain's CDR3 is CASTELGQGGSPLHF. CDR3 nucleotides: TGTGCCAGCACCGAGTTGGGACAGGGAGGTTCACCCCTCCACTTT.

This clonotype was seen at least ten times. The V gene is TRBV27, the J gene TRBJ1-5, with D tentatively TRBD1 (5 bases). V was cut by 4 bases and J by 5 bases, with 15 bases left in between. CDR1 MNHEY and CDR2 SMNVEV come from the germline V gene (reference sequence). The CDR3 totals 15 residues. The CDR3 spells CASSSGQPSYQPQHF. The CDR3, as DNA: TGTGCCAGCAGTTCGGGGCAGCCATCCTATCAGCCCCAGCATTTT.